This is a list of T cell receptor beta chains from one sample in a study of lymphopenia after photon versus proton radiotherapy. Method: immunoSEQ multiplex PCR; TCRdb's copy keeps in-frame clones and lacks some. The data show about 68,000 clones, with approximately 91% seen just once and 2.9% held by the top ten. Sample: peripheral blood, taken from a patient treated with photon-based radiotherapy. Receptors originate from a woman in her sixties or seventies with pancreatic cancer. CDR3s include the opening cysteine and the closing phenylalanine or tryptophan. Each record gives: clone size, J gene, D gene, V gene, CDR3 protein, CDR3 DNA. D genes are given only for firm matches. Some rows have no size entry. The others give once, few or many, or a class for an expanded clone.

clone_size: -
j_call: TRBJ2-6
d_call: -
v_call: TRBV27
cdr3_aa: CASSLFGSSGANVLTF
cdr3_nt: TGTGCCAGCAGTTTATTCGGATCCTCTGGGGCCAACGTCCTGACTTTC

clone_size: -
j_call: TRBJ2-5
d_call: -
v_call: TRBV5-5
cdr3_aa: CASSPEAETQYF
cdr3_nt: TGTGCCAGCAGCCCGGAGGCGGAGACCCAGTACTTC

clone_size: -
j_call: TRBJ2-6
d_call: TRBD1
v_call: TRBV19
cdr3_aa: CASSIVPGQAGANVLTF
cdr3_nt: TGTGCCAGTAGTATAGTGCCGGGACAGGCTGGGGCCAACGTCCTGACTTTC

clone_size: once
j_call: TRBJ2-5
d_call: TRBD2
v_call: TRBV7-8
cdr3_aa: CASRPPPRLAGVETQYF
cdr3_nt: TGTGCCAGCAGGCCCCCCCCAAGACTAGCGGGAGTAGAGACCCAGTACTTC

clone_size: -
j_call: TRBJ2-5
d_call: TRBD2
v_call: TRBV11-2
cdr3_aa: CASSHLTAGDGTQYF
cdr3_nt: TGTGCCAGCAGCCATCTTACAGCGGGAGACGGGACCCAGTACTTC

clone_size: few
j_call: TRBJ1-2
d_call: TRBD1
v_call: TRBV6-6
cdr3_aa: CASRQGAGYGYTF
cdr3_nt: TGTGCCAGCAGGCAGGGGGCTGGCTATGGCTACACCTTC

clone_size: -
j_call: TRBJ2-3
d_call: TRBD2
v_call: TRBV4-2
cdr3_aa: CASSQVLAGVDTQYF
cdr3_nt: TGTGCCAGCAGCCAAGTACTAGCGGGAGTAGATACGCAGTATTTT

clone_size: -
j_call: TRBJ2-1
d_call: TRBD2
v_call: TRBV9
cdr3_aa: CASSSPGTIHNEQFF
cdr3_nt: TGTGCCAGCAGCAGTCCCGGGACTATTCACAATGAGCAGTTCTTC

clone_size: -
j_call: TRBJ2-3
d_call: TRBD2
v_call: TRBV4-2
cdr3_aa: CASSQDQLAGAVTRDTQYF
cdr3_nt: TGTGCCAGCAGCCAAGATCAACTAGCGGGAGCCGTAACGCGGGATACGCAGTATTTT

clone_size: -
j_call: TRBJ2-3
d_call: -
v_call: TRBV19
cdr3_aa: CASSIRQGMGTDTQYF
cdr3_nt: TGTGCCAGTAGTATACGGCAGGGAATGGGCACAGATACGCAGTATTTT

clone_size: -
j_call: TRBJ2-7
d_call: TRBD1
v_call: TRBV5-1
cdr3_aa: CASSDGTGEQYF
cdr3_nt: TGCGCCAGCAGCGATGGGACAGGCGAGCAGTACTTC

clone_size: -
j_call: TRBJ2-4
d_call: TRBD2
v_call: TRBV7-8
cdr3_aa: CASSLTPPSSSGRNIQYF
cdr3_nt: TGTGCCAGCAGCTTAACCCCCCCATCCTCTAGCGGAAGAAACATTCAGTACTTC

clone_size: -
j_call: TRBJ1-3
d_call: TRBD1
v_call: TRBV9
cdr3_aa: CASSETGDGNTIYF
cdr3_nt: TGTGCCAGCAGCGAGACAGGGGACGGAAACACCATATATTTT

clone_size: -
j_call: TRBJ2-3
d_call: TRBD2
v_call: TRBV10-3
cdr3_aa: CAISEGLAGSTDTQYF
cdr3_nt: TGTGCCATCAGCGAGGGACTAGCGGGATCCACAGATACGCAGTATTTT

clone_size: -
j_call: TRBJ2-3
d_call: -
v_call: TRBV11-1
cdr3_aa: CASRLAQRFPQYF
cdr3_nt: TGTGCCAGCCGGCTAGCCCAGAGGTTTCCGCAGTATTTT

clone_size: -
j_call: TRBJ2-7
d_call: -
v_call: TRBV6-6
cdr3_aa: CASSYGQVSYEQYF
cdr3_nt: TGTGCCAGCAGTTACGGGCAAGTCTCCTACGAGCAGTACTTC

clone_size: -
j_call: TRBJ2-5
d_call: -
v_call: TRBV11-1
cdr3_aa: CASSSGATVYQETQYF
cdr3_nt: TGTGCCAGCAGCTCAGGAGCCACCGTGTACCAAGAGACCCAGTACTTC

clone_size: -
j_call: TRBJ2-5
d_call: -
v_call: TRBV29-1
cdr3_aa: CSVGESRETQYF
cdr3_nt: TGCAGCGTTGGCGAGAGTCGAGAGACCCAGTACTTC

clone_size: -
j_call: TRBJ2-1
d_call: TRBD2
v_call: TRBV27
cdr3_aa: CASRDGLAGGHSYNEQFF
cdr3_nt: TGTGCCAGCAGGGACGGACTAGCGGGAGGGCACTCCTACAATGAGCAGTTCTTC

clone_size: once
j_call: TRBJ2-1
d_call: -
v_call: TRBV5-5
cdr3_aa: CASSSVPGLEGLQDNEQFF
cdr3_nt: TGTGCCAGCAGCTCCGTCCCGGGACTGGAGGGATTACAGGACAATGAGCAGTTCTTC

clone_size: -
j_call: TRBJ1-2
d_call: TRBD1
v_call: TRBV5-1
cdr3_aa: CASSPGQGLGYTF
cdr3_nt: TGCGCCAGCAGCCCCGGACAGGGTCTAGGCTACACCTTC

clone_size: -
j_call: TRBJ1-4
d_call: -
v_call: TRBV6-1
cdr3_aa: CASGAGGRNEKLFF
cdr3_nt: TGTGCCAGCGGCGCGGGGGGGCGTAATGAAAAACTGTTTTTT

clone_size: -
j_call: TRBJ2-1
d_call: TRBD2
v_call: TRBV19
cdr3_aa: CASTPGLAREQFF
cdr3_nt: TGTGCCAGTACCCCGGGACTAGCGCGAGAGCAGTTCTTC

clone_size: -
j_call: TRBJ1-4
d_call: -
v_call: TRBV5-1
cdr3_aa: CASSPWISGVKEKLFF
cdr3_nt: TGCGCCAGCAGCCCATGGATATCTGGGGTAAAAGAAAAACTGTTTTTT

clone_size: once
j_call: TRBJ2-4
d_call: -
v_call: TRBV10-1
cdr3_aa: CARSGKAVYF
cdr3_nt: TGCGCCAGGTCGGGGAAGGCGGTGTACTTC

clone_size: once
j_call: TRBJ2-3
d_call: -
v_call: TRBV10-3
cdr3_aa: CATTEGASTDTQYF
cdr3_nt: TGTGCCACCACCGAGGGCGCTAGCACAGATACGCAGTATTTT

clone_size: -
j_call: TRBJ1-2
d_call: -
v_call: TRBV5-4
cdr3_aa: CASSLDVGTENYGYTF
cdr3_nt: TGTGCCAGCAGCTTGGATGTTGGGACGGAAAACTATGGCTACACCTTC

clone_size: -
j_call: TRBJ1-2
d_call: TRBD1
v_call: TRBV19
cdr3_aa: CASSIEGQSLYGYTF
cdr3_nt: TGTGCCAGTAGTATAGAGGGACAGAGTTTGTATGGCTACACCTTC

clone_size: -
j_call: TRBJ2-2
d_call: -
v_call: TRBV7-6
cdr3_aa: CASSLVWDGDTGELFF
cdr3_nt: TGTGCCAGCAGCTTAGTTTGGGATGGGGACACCGGGGAGCTGTTTTTT

clone_size: -
j_call: TRBJ2-5
d_call: -
v_call: TRBV5-8
cdr3_aa: CASSSGTILETQYF
cdr3_nt: TGTGCCAGCAGCTCCGGGACAATTTTAGAGACCCAGTACTTC

clone_size: -
j_call: TRBJ2-1
d_call: -
v_call: TRBV18
cdr3_aa: CASSPPGTEQFF
cdr3_nt: TGTGCCAGCTCACCGCCCGGGACTGAGCAGTTCTTC

clone_size: -
j_call: TRBJ1-6
d_call: -
v_call: TRBV6-1
cdr3_aa: CASREGLYNSPLHF
cdr3_nt: TGTGCCAGCAGGGAGGGGTTGTATAATTCACCCCTCCACTTT

clone_size: few
j_call: TRBJ2-3
d_call: TRBD2
v_call: TRBV7-9
cdr3_aa: CASSLGSGPTDTQYF
cdr3_nt: TGTGCCAGCAGCTTGGGTAGCGGGCCCACCGATACGCAGTATTTT

clone_size: -
j_call: TRBJ1-6
d_call: -
v_call: TRBV6-5
cdr3_aa: CASSYSREVWSPLHF
cdr3_nt: TGTGCCAGCAGTTACTCGAGAGAGGTTTGGTCACCCCTCCACTTT

clone_size: -
j_call: TRBJ2-6
d_call: -
v_call: TRBV28
cdr3_aa: CASSRPAETGSFYSGANVLTF
cdr3_nt: TGTGCCAGCTCCCGGCCGGCGGAAACTGGTAGCTTCTACTCTGGGGCCAACGTCCTGACTTTC

clone_size: -
j_call: TRBJ2-7
d_call: -
v_call: TRBV6-5
cdr3_aa: CASSGGTRYEQYF
cdr3_nt: TGTGCCAGCAGTGGGGGAACGAGGTACGAGCAGTACTTC